This T cell receptor beta chain comes out of a study of cytomegalovirus exposure and HLA in healthy donors. Whole-study results and caveats: The study dropped some indistinguishable V segments, TRBV6-2 and TRBV6-3 among them. Cytomegalovirus status was reportedly diagnosed by the classifier with high sensitivity and specificity.

This clone was seen a handful of times. Antigen unknown. In the PCR, 60 Vbeta and 13 Jbeta primers were used. Only in-frame clones appear in the TCRdb table, and some are missing; sequencing was by immunoSEQ multiplex PCR. The sample shows approximately 110,000 clones, roughly 80% of them seen only once. The germline CDR1 and CDR2 sequences are SQVTM and ANQGSEA. The ends were cut back, 7 bases at V and 4 bases at J, with 13 bases in the middle. This CDR3 contains 12 residues. The source is a man in his thirties or forties in good health and CMV-seropositive. The rearrangement joins TRBV29-1 to TRBJ2-5, with unresolved D. Material for sequencing was PBMCs. The CDR3 region is CSALNSPETQYF. CDR3 DNA: TGCAGCGCCCTTAACAGCCCAGAGACCCAGTACTTC.